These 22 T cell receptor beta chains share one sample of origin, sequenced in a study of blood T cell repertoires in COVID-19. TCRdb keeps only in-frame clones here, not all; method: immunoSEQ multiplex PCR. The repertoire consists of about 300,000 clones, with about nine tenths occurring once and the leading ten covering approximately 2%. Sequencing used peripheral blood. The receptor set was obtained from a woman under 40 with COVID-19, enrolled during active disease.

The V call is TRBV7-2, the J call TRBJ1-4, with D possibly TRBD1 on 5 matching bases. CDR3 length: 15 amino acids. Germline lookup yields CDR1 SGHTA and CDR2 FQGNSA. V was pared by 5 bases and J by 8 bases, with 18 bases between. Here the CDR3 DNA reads TGTGCCAGCAGCCCACGTCAGGGCTTGGGGGAAAAACTGTTTTTT. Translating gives CASSPRQGLGEKLFF.

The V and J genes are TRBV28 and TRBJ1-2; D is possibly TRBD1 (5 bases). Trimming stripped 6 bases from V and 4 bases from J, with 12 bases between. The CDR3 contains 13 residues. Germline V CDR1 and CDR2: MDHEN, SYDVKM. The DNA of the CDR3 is TGTGCCAGCAGCCCGGGACTATCCTATGGCTACACCTTC. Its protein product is CASSPGLSYGYTF.

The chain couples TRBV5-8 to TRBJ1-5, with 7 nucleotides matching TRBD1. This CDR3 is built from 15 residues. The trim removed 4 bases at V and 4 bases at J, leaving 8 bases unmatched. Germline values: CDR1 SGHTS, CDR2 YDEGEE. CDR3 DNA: TGTGCCAGCAGCCCGGGACAGCTACCAAATCAGCCCCAGCATTTT. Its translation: CASSPGQLPNQPQHF.

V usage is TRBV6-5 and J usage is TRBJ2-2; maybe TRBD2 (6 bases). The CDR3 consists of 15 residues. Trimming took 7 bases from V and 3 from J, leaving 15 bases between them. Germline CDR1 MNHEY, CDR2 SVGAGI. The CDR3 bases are TGTGCCAGCATCTTTGGGGGGTTAGACACCGGGGAGCTGTTTTTT. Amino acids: CASIFGGLDTGELFF.

The chain's CDR3 is CATSSTGGRHEQYF. CDR3 nucleotide sequence: TGTGCCACCAGCAGCACGGGGGGGCGTCACGAGCAGTACTTC. The genes are TRBV15 and TRBJ2-7, with 8 bases matching TRBD2. This CDR3 has 14 amino acids. The V gene end was trimmed by 3 bases and the J gene end by 5 bases; junction bases not matched to a gene: 6. Germline-derived CDR1 and CDR2 are LNHNV and YYDKDF (reference sequence).

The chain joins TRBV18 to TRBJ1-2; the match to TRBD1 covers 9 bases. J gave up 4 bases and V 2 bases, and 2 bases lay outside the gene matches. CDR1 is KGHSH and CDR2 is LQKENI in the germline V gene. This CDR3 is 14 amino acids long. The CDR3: CASSPGQGSYGYTF. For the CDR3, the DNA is TGTGCCAGCTCACCAGGACAGGGGAGCTATGGCTACACCTTC.

CDR3 residues: CASSESRTGNTEAFF. As DNA, the CDR3 is TGCGCCAGCAGTGAGTCGAGGACAGGGAACACTGAAGCTTTCTTT. The rearrangement links TRBV10-1 to TRBJ1-1, with 7 bases lining up with TRBD1. The germline V gene encodes CDR1 WNHNN and CDR2 SYGVQD (reference sequence). V shed 0 bases and J 1 base; nucleotides not matched to a gene: 2. The CDR3 runs 15 residues.

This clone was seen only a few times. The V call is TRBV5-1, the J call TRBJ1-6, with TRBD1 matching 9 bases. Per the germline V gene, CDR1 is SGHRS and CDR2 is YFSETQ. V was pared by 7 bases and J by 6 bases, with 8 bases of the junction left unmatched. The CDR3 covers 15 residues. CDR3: CASRMGQGGNSPLHF. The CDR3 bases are TGCGCCAGCCGAATGGGACAGGGTGGTAATTCACCCCTCCACTTT.

The CDR3 loop is CASRGQGAHNQPQHF. CDR3 nucleotides: TGTGCCAGCAGGGGACAGGGGGCCCACAATCAGCCCCAGCATTTT. The gene calls are TRBV6-5 and TRBJ1-5, with 12 bases matching TRBD1. The CDR3 is 15 amino acids. Germline CDR1 MNHEY, CDR2 SVGAGI. V was clipped by 6 bases and J by 3 bases; unmatched bases: 3.

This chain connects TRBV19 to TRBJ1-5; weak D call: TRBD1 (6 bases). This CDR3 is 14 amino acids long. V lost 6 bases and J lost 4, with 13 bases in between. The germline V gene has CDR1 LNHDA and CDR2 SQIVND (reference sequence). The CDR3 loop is CASRGAGMNQPQHF. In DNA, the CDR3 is TGTGCCAGTAGGGGGGCTGGGATGAATCAGCCCCAGCATTTT.

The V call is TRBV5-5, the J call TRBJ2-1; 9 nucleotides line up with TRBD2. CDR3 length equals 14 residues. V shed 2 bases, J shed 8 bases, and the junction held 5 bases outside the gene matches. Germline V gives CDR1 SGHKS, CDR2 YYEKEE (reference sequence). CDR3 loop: CASSFASGVDEQFF. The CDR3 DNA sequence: TGTGCCAGCAGCTTCGCTAGCGGGGTCGATGAGCAGTTCTTC.

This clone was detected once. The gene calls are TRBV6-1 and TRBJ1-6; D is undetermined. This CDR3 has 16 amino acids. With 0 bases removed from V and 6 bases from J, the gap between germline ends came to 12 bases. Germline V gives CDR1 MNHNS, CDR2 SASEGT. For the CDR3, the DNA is TGTGCCAGCAGTGAAGCGATTATTGGGAGTAATTCACCCCTCCACTTT. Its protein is CASSEAIIGSNSPLHF.

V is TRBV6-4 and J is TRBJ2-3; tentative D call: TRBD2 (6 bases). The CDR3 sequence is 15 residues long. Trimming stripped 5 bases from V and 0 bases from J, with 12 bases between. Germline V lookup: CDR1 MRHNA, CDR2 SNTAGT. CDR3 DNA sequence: TGTGCCAGCAGTTCAGGGCGGGGAAGCACAGATACGCAGTATTTT. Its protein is CASSSGRGSTDTQYF.

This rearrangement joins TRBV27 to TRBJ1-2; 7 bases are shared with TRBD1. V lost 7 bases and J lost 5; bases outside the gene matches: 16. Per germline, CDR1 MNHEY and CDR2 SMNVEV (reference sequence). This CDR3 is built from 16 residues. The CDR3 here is CASNNWDSTPRYGYTF. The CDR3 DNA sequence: TGTGCCAGCAACAACTGGGACAGTACTCCGCGGTATGGCTACACCTTC.

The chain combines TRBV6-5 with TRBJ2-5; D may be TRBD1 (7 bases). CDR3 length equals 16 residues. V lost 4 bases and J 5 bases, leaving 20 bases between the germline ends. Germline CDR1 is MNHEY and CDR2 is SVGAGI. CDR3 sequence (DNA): TGTGCCAGCAGTTTATTAACAGGGGAGGAAGGGGAGACCCAGTACTTC. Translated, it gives CASSLLTGEEGETQYF.

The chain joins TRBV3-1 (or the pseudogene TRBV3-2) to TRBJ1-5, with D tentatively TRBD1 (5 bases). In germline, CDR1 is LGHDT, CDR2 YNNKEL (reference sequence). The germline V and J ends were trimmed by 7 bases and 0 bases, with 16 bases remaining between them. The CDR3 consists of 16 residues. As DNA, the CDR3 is TGTGCCAGCAACCAGGGAGGGAGCTATAGCAATCAGCCCCAGCATTTT. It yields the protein CASNQGGSYSNQPQHF.

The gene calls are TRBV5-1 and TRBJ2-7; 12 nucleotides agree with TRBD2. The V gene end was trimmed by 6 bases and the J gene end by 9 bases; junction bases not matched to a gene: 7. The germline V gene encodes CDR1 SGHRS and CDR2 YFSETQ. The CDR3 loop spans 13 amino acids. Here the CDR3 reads CASKTSGGLGQYF. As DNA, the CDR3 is TGCGCCAGCAAGACTAGCGGGGGTCTTGGGCAGTACTTC.

CDR3 DNA: TGTGCCAGCAGTTTCGGGGGGACGACTGAAGCTTTCTTT. Translation: CASSFGGTTEAFF. V gene TRBV12-3 or TRBV12-4 combines with J gene TRBJ1-1; perhaps TRBD1 as D (5 bases). The length of the CDR3 is 13 residues. Deletions cut 3 bases from V and 5 bases from J, with 10 bases between.

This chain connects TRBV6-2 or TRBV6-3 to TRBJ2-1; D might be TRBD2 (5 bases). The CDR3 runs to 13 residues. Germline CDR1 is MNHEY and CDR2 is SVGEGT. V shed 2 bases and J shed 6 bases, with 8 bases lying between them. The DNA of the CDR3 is TGTGCCAGCAGTTACACGGGAACCAATGAGCAGTTCTTC. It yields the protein CASSYTGTNEQFF.

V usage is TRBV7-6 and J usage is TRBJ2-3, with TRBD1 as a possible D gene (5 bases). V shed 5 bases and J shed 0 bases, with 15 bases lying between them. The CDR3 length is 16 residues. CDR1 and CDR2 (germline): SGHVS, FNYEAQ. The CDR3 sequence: CASSHHLNRSTDTQYF. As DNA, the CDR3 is TGTGCCAGCAGCCACCATTTGAACAGGAGCACAGATACGCAGTATTTT.

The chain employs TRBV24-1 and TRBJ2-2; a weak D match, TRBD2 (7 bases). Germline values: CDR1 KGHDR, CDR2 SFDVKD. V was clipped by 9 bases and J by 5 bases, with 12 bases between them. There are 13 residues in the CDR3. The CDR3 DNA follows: TGTGCCACCCGAAAGGGGGGGACCGGGGAGCTGTTTTTT. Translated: CATRKGGTGELFF.

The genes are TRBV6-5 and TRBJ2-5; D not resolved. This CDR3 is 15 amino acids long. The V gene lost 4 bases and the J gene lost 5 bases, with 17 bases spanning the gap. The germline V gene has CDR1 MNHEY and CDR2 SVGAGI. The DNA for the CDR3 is TGTGCCAGCAGTTCTGACTCGTGGCAGTTGGAGACCCAGTACTTC. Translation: CASSSDSWQLETQYF.